This TCR beta chain originates from a study of regulatory T cells in long-lasting Graves disease. J gave up 0 bases and V 6 bases, and 7 bases lay outside the gene matches. CDR3 length: 16 amino acids. Points from the study as a whole: Persistent disease was characterized by preferential usage of TRBV28, TRBJ1-2 and TRBJ2-5.

The time point here: newly diagnosed GD, antithyroid drugs for less than 3 months. Preparation of the TCR library used RNA extracted from PBMCs. In building TCR beta libraries, iRepertoire HTBI primers were used together with Arm-PCR of CDR3 regions. MiXCR, applied by TCRdb to the multiplex PCR reads, yields one record per CDR3 protein. The table has 400,000 to 450,000 distinct CDR3 sequences, 15% to 20% seen once; the top ten hold roughly 10%. In the case of this clonotype: The target antigen is unknown.

These data were also filed under a second study, of T cells in Graves' hyperthyroidism and ophthalmopathy. From that study: Graves' hyperthyroidism without ophthalmopathy progression within 18 months was termed stable. Researchers barred patients who had uncontrolled infection, other autoimmune disease, pregnancy or lactation. Most thyroid-expanded clonotypes above 0.001 were also found in blood.

The TCR sequence derives from a woman aged 25 to 39 with Graves disease. The chain carries TRBV12-3 or TRBV12-4 and TRBJ1-3; 8 bases are shared with TRBD1. Sample: peripheral blood mononuclear cells (PBMCs), taken at new diagnosis, from a patient treated with antithyroid drugs. CDR3 sequence (DNA): TGTGCCAGCAGCGACCGGACAGGGTTCTCTGGAAACACCATATATTTT. This translates into CASSDRTGFSGNTIYF.